Listed here are 26 T cell receptor beta chains from one sample, sequenced in a study of T cell repertoires in cytomegalovirus infection. TCRdb reanalysed the reads using MiXCR and keeps one entry per CDR3 protein. This table has about 300,000 distinct CDR3 sequences, 9.6% appearing once. Sequencing was done on a sample of PBMCs. These receptors were collected from a human donor in good health (CMV status not recorded). Some clones in this sample may be carry-over from other donors' samples.

This clonotype came up many times. The rearrangement uses TRBV7-9 and TRBJ1-2; D might be TRBD1 (6 bases). This CDR3 comprises 15 residues. Trimming took 1 base from V and 4 from J, leaving 13 bases between them. Germline V gene sequence: CDR1 SEHNR, CDR2 FQNEAQ (reference sequence). Here the CDR3 reads CASSLERPGAYGYTF. The CDR3 DNA reads as TGTGCCAGCAGCTTAGAGCGGCCGGGGGCCTATGGCTACACCTTC.

There are a few counts of this clonotype. The chain recombines TRBV6-1 with TRBJ2-6, with TRBD1 matching over 7 bases. Germline V gene sequence: CDR1 MNHNS, CDR2 SASEGT. The CDR3 covers 16 residues. With 5 bases clipped from V and 0 bases from J, the junction kept 4 bases outside the gene matches. The CDR3 reads CASSSTGTSGANVLTF. The CDR3 DNA reads TGTGCCAGCAGTTCGACAGGGACCTCTGGGGCCAACGTCCTGACTTTC.

This clonotype was detected ten times or more. This chain joins TRBV7-8 and TRBJ1-4, with a possible D match to TRBD1 (6 bases). CDR1 and CDR2 from the germline V gene are SGHVS and FQNEAQ. Trimming removed 1 base at V and 2 bases at J, with 17 bases between. The CDR3 runs 18 residues. The CDR3 reads CASSLGGGHPGTNEKLFF. CDR3 coding DNA: TGTGCCAGCAGCTTAGGAGGGGGACATCCGGGCACTAATGAAAAACTGTTTTTT.

The genes are TRBV10-1 and TRBJ2-5, with D tentatively TRBD2 (5 bases). Trimming cost V 3 bases and J 5 bases, with 16 bases left between them. Germline CDR1 WNHNN, CDR2 SYGVQD (reference sequence). CDR3 length: 15 amino acids. This CDR3 is CASSEGRLLEETQYF. CDR3 nucleotide sequence: TGCGCCAGCAGTGAAGGTAGACTACTCGAGGAGACCCAGTACTTC.

Concerning this clonotype: A much larger clone lies one base from this, so it may be a read error. This chain joins TRBV20-1 and TRBJ1-6; no reliable D call. CDR1 is DFQATT and CDR2 is SNEGSKA in the germline V gene (reference sequence). The CDR3 consists of 12 residues. V lost 0 bases and J 10 bases, leaving 7 bases between the germline ends. The CDR3 loop is CSARDGVSPLHF. The CDR3, as DNA: TGCAGTGCTAGAGATGGGGTCTCACCCCTCCACTTT.

This clonotype was seen ten or more times. The chain carries TRBV2 and TRBJ2-5; possible D gene TRBD2, 6 bases. This CDR3 has 11 residues. Between the trimmed V and J ends, which lost 8 bases and 4 bases, there was a span of 8 bases. CDR1 is SNHLY, CDR2 FYNNEI, per germline. CDR3 DNA sequence: TGTGCCAGCGGGGGAGGAGAGACCCAGTACTTC. It codes for CASGGGETQYF.

This clonotype appeared many times. The rearrangement links TRBV12-3 or TRBV12-4 to TRBJ2-1; 9 bases are shared with TRBD2. V lost 4 bases to trimming and J lost 7 bases; unmatched junction nucleotides: 8. The CDR3 is 15 amino acids. The CDR3 DNA follows: TGTGCCAGCAGTTCCGTGGCGGGGGGGAATAATGAGCAGTTCTTC. Translating it yields CASSSVAGGNNEQFF.

This clonotype was seen at least ten times. The rearrangement uses TRBV19 and TRBJ1-4; perhaps TRBD1 as D (6 bases). Looked up from germline, CDR1 is LNHDA and CDR2 is SQIVND (reference sequence). The ends were cut back, 9 bases at V and 1 base at J, with 15 bases in the middle. This CDR3 spans 15 amino acids. This chain's CDR3 is CASVPGHVTNEKLFF. The CDR3 DNA follows: TGTGCCAGCGTCCCGGGACACGTAACTAATGAAAAACTGTTTTTT.

This clonotype was seen repeatedly, ten times or more. CDR3 sequence reads: CASSSRPTGTDTEAFF. The CDR3 coding sequence is TGTGCCAGCAGCTCAAGACCGACAGGTACCGACACTGAAGCTTTCTTT. The chain joins TRBV7-6 to TRBJ1-1, with D perhaps matching TRBD1 (6 bases). CDR1 is SGHVS, CDR2 FNYEAQ, per germline. The CDR3 spans 16 residues. The ends were cut back, 4 bases at V and 3 bases at J, with 18 bases in the middle.

This clonotype was recorded at least ten times. The chain combines TRBV7-2 with TRBJ2-1, with TRBD2 matching over 12 bases. CDR1 is SGHTA, CDR2 FQGNSA, per germline. V shed 5 bases and J 5 bases; nucleotides not matched to a gene: 10. CDR3 size: 17 residues. The CDR3 sequence is CASSPPGLAGWHNEQFF. CDR3 DNA: TGTGCCAGCAGCCCTCCCGGACTAGCGGGGTGGCACAATGAGCAGTTCTTC.

The chain has TRBV28 and TRBJ2-1; TRBD1 matches 9 bases. The CDR3 loop spans 16 amino acids. V gave up 2 bases and J gave up 9 bases; unmatched junction bases: 11. Germline assignment: CDR1 MDHEN and CDR2 SYDVKM. The CDR3 coding sequence is TGTGCCAGCAGTTTAGCCCGACAGGGGGGGATAGGTGAGCAGTTCTTC. Its protein is CASSLARQGGIGEQFF.

This clonotype has a handful of counts. The chain couples TRBV6-6 to TRBJ1-3; 9 nucleotides line up with TRBD1. With V trimmed by 9 bases and J by 5 bases, 8 bases remained unmatched. The CDR3 length is 14 residues. In germline, CDR1 is MNHNY, CDR2 SVGAGI (reference sequence). The DNA for the CDR3 is TGTGCCAGTATGGAGGACAGGGGACGAAACACCATATATTTT. Protein sequence: CASMEDRGRNTIYF.

The chain employs TRBV5-1 and TRBJ1-4; no clear D. Germline V gene data show CDR1 as SGHRS and CDR2 as YFSETQ. The V and J ends lost 4 bases and 3 bases respectively, with 16 bases between them. The CDR3 contains 16 residues. This CDR3 is CASSLSSTAANEKLFF. CDR3 nucleotide sequence: TGCGCCAGCAGCCTGTCATCGACTGCAGCTAATGAAAAACTGTTTTTT.

In this sample, this clonotype turned up many times. This sequence joins TRBV5-1 and TRBJ2-6; D may be TRBD1 or TRBD2 (5 bases each). Trimming shortened V by 2 bases and J by 4 bases, and 22 bases separated the two germline ends. The germline CDR1 and CDR2 sequences are SGHRS and YFSETQ. The CDR3 consists of 19 residues. CDR3 DNA sequence: TGCGCCAGCAGCTTCCGGGACCTGGGCCGCAAAACGGGGGCCAACGTCCTGACTTTC. This translates into CASSFRDLGRKTGANVLTF.

As regards this clonotype: This could be a read error, since a much larger clone is one nucleotide away. The chain employs TRBV29-1 and TRBJ1-5, with 8 bases matching TRBD1. Germline CDR1 and CDR2: SQVTM and ANQGSEA. Germline trimming cut 4 bases from V and 7 bases from J; bases unmatched to any gene: 6. This CDR3 has 13 amino acids. DNA for the CDR3: TGCAGCGTTGGGACAGGGTGCCGGCAGCCCCAGCATTTT. It encodes CSVGTGCRQPQHF.

V is TRBV28 and J is TRBJ1-1, with 11 bases fitting TRBD1. Unmatched junction bases numbered 6, after V lost 5 bases and J lost 10 bases. From germline, CDR1 is MDHEN and CDR2 SYDVKM. The length of the CDR3 is 13 residues. The CDR3 loop reads CASSEDRGRGAFF. The CDR3 DNA sequence: TGTGCCAGCAGTGAGGACAGGGGGCGCGGAGCTTTCTTT.

This clonotype was observed at least ten times. The V and J genes are TRBV12-3 or TRBV12-4 and TRBJ2-1; tentative D call: TRBD2 (5 bases). Trimming stripped 5 bases from V and 2 bases from J, with 13 bases between. CDR3 length: 15 amino acids. CDR3 DNA sequence: TGTGCCAGCAGTCGATCTAGCACCCCCTACAATGAGCAGTTCTTC. Translation: CASSRSSTPYNEQFF.

In this sample, this clonotype turned up many times. The J gene is TRBJ2-5, the V gene TRBV28, with 8 bases aligning to TRBD2. V was clipped by 7 bases and J by 4 bases; unmatched bases: 8. CDR1 and CDR2 from the germline V gene are MDHEN and SYDVKM. There are 14 residues in the CDR3. The CDR3 here is CASISGGARETQYF. Here the CDR3 DNA reads TGTGCCAGCATCTCGGGGGGGGCCAGAGAGACCCAGTACTTC.

This clonotype was recorded at least ten times. The chain employs TRBV7-2 and TRBJ1-6; D remains ambiguous. The V and J ends lost 3 bases and 0 bases respectively, with 9 bases between them. Germline CDR1 is SGHTA and CDR2 is FQGNSA. This CDR3 region has 16 residues. The CDR3 here is CASSFSVSSYNSPLHF. In DNA, the CDR3 is TGTGCCAGCAGCTTCTCCGTGAGCTCCTATAATTCACCCCTCCACTTT.

The chain carries TRBV5-5 and TRBJ2-5; 7 bases line up with TRBD1. The V segment lost 0 bases and the J segment 5 bases; nucleotides outside the gene matches: 10. Germline CDR1 is SGHKS and CDR2 is YYEKEE (reference sequence). CDR3 length equals 16 residues. The CDR3 DNA reads as TGTGCCAGCAGCTTGGCTTCAGGGGGTGGTGAGGAGACCCAGTACTTC. As protein: CASSLASGGGEETQYF.

This clonotype was seen at least ten times. The chain uses TRBV7-2 and TRBJ1-5; D remains ambiguous. The CDR3 is 14 amino acids. Trimming shortened V by 5 bases and J by 1 base, and 9 bases separated the two germline ends. The germline gives CDR1 SGHTA, CDR2 FQGNSA. The CDR3 region is CASSAELSNQPQHF. The CDR3 nucleotides read TGTGCCAGCAGCGCCGAGTTGAGCAATCAGCCCCAGCATTTT.

The chain combines TRBV20-1 with TRBJ2-3; no clear D gene. Germline CDR1 and CDR2: DFQATT and SNEGSKA (reference sequence). CDR3 size: 14 residues. The V end was cut by 3 bases, the J end by 6 bases, with 16 bases between. This chain's CDR3 is CSASHSRRIDTQYF. The CDR3 DNA reads as TGCAGTGCTAGTCACAGTCGAAGGATTGATACGCAGTATTTT.

This clonotype was observed a handful of times. The chain carries TRBV2 and TRBJ1-6; D is unclear. Trimming pared 8 bases from V and 8 bases from J, leaving 13 bases between. Germline loops: CDR1 SNHLY, CDR2 FYNNEI. CDR3 size: 13 residues. This CDR3 is CASPAGRDSPLHF. The CDR3 DNA sequence: TGTGCCAGCCCGGCGGGGAGAGATTCACCCCTCCACTTT.

This clonotype was recorded a few times. This chain uses TRBV6-5 with TRBJ2-3; 7 bases are a match to TRBD1. Germline loops: CDR1 MNHEY, CDR2 SVGAGI. J was trimmed by 2 bases and V by 5 bases; bases with no gene match: 4. This CDR3 is 14 amino acids long. The chain's CDR3 is CASSPGQTTDTQYF. The CDR3 DNA reads TGTGCCAGCAGTCCGGGACAGACCACAGATACGCAGTATTTT.

V and J are TRBV29-1 and TRBJ2-1, with D possibly TRBD1 on 6 matching bases. The V end lost 6 bases, the J end lost 0 bases, and 12 bases lay between the germline ends. Germline lookup yields CDR1 SQVTM and CDR2 ANQGSEA. The CDR3 totals 14 residues. The CDR3 loop is CSVPRGSSYNEQFF. As DNA, the CDR3 is TGCAGCGTCCCCAGGGGTAGCTCCTACAATGAGCAGTTCTTC.

In the case of this clonotype: A clone one base away is much larger, so this may be a read error. The CDR3 does not end in the conserved phenylalanine or tryptophan, so this is likely a read error. This chain uses TRBV4-2 with TRBJ1-3; D gene unclear. Germline V gives CDR1 LGHNA, CDR2 YNFKEQ. V dropped 0 bases and J dropped 2 bases, with 8 bases sitting between them. The CDR3 length is 15 residues. CDR3 sequence (DNA): TGTGCCAGCAGCCAAGATCGGGCGACTGGAAACACCATATATTCT. It yields the protein CASSQDRATGNTIYS.